One T cell receptor beta chain is described in this entry. Its target is unknown. This entry comes from a study of cytomegalovirus exposure and HLA in healthy donors. Points from the study as a whole: The authors listed roughly 150 TCR beta chains as cytomegalovirus-associated. In vitro experiments confirmed that three CMV-associated chains were specific for CMV antigens. Rare TCR sequences predominated, though certain public TCRs were found in many donors. Subsequent analysis revealed that first-cohort TCR clusters tended to co-occur in the 120 validation repertoires.

Profiling relied on immunoSEQ multiplex PCR, and the TCRdb table lists in-frame clones only, not all of them. The sample has about 84,000 clones; roughly 88% are singletons. The V end was cut by 6 bases, the J end by 6 bases, with 13 bases between. The CDR3 contains 13 residues. CDR1 is MNHEY, CDR2 SVGAGI, per germline. This TCR was sampled from a man younger than 45 in good health and CMV-seronegative. What was sequenced was PBMCs. The chain joins TRBV6-5 to TRBJ2-3; D is unclear. CDR3 in amino acids: CASRPTSRDTQYF. The CDR3 DNA is TGTGCCAGCAGACCAACCTCGAGGGATACGCAGTATTTT.